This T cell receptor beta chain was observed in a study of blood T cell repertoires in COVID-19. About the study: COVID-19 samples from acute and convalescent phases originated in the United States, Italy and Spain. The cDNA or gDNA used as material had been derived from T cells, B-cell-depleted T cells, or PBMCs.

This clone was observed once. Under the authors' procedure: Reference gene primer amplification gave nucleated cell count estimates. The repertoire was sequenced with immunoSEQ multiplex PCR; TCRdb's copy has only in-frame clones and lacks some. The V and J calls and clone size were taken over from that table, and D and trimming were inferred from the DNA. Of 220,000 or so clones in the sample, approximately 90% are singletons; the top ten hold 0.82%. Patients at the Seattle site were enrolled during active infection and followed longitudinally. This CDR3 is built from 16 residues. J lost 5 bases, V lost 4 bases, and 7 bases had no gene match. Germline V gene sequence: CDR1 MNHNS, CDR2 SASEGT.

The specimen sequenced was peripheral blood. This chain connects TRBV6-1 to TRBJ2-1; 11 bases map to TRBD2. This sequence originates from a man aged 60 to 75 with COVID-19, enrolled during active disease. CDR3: CASSGKGLAVHNEQFF. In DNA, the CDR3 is TGTGCCAGCAGTGGGAAGGGACTAGCGGTCCACAATGAGCAGTTCTTC.